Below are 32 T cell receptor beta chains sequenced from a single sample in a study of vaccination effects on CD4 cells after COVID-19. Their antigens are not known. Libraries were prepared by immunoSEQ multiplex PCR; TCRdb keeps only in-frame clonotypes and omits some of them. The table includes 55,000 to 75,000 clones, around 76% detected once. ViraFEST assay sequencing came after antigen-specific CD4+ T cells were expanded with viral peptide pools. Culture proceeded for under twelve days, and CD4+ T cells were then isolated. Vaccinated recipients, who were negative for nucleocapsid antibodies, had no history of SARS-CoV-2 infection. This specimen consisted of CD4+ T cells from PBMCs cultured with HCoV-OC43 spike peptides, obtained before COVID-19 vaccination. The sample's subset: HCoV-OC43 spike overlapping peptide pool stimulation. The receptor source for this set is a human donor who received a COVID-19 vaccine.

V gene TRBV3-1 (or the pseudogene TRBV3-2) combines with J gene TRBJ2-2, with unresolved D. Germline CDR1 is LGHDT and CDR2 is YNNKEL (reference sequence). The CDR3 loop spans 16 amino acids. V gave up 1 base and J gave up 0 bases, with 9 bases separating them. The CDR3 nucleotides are TGTGCCAGCAGCCAAGTTCGCGGAACGAACACCGGGGAGCTGTTTTTT. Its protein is CASSQVRGTNTGELFF.

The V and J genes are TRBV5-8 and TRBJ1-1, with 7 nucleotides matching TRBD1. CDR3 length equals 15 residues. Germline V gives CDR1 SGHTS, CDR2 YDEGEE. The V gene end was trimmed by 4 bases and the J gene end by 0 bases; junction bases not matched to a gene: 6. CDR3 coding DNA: TGTGCCAGCAGCAACCGACAGGGAGTGAACACTGAAGCTTTCTTT. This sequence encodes CASSNRQGVNTEAFF.

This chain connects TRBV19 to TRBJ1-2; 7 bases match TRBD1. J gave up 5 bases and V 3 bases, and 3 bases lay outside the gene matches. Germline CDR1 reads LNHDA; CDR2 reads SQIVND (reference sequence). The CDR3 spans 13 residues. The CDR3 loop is CASSIDREYGYTF. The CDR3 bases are TGTGCCAGTAGTATCGACAGGGAGTATGGCTACACCTTC.

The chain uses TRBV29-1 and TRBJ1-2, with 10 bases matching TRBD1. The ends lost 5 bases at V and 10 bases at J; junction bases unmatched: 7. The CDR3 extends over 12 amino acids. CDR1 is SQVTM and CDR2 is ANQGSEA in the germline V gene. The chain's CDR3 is CSVLPGTGAYTF. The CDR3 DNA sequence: TGCAGCGTTCTCCCTGGGACAGGGGCCTACACCTTC.

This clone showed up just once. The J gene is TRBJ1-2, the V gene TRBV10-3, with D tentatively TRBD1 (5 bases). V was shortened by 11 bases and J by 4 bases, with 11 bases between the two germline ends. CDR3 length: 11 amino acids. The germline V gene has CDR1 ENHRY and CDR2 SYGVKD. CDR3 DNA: TGTGCCGCGGGGGTTGGCTATGGCTACACCTTC. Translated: CAAGVGYGYTF.

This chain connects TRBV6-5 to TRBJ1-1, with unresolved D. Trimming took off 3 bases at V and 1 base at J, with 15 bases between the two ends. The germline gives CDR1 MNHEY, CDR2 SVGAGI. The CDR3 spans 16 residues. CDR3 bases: TGTGCCAGCAGTTATTCAATGGCAGCAAAGAACACTGAAGCTTTCTTT. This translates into CASSYSMAAKNTEAFF.

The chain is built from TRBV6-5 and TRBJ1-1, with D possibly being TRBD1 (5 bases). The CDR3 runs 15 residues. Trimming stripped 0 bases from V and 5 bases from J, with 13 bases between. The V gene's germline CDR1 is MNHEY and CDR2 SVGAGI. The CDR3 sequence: CASSYSRVWGTEAFF. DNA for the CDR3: TGTGCCAGCAGTTACTCGAGGGTTTGGGGGACTGAAGCTTTCTTT.

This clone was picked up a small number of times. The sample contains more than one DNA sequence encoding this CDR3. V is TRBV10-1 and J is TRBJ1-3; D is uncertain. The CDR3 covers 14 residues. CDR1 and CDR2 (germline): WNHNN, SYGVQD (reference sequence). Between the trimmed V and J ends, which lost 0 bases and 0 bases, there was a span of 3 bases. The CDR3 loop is CASSESGSGNTIYF. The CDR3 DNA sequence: TGCGCCAGCAGTGAGTCCGGCTCTGGAAACACCATATATTTT.

The CDR3 spells CATSRSGGEPDTQYF. In DNA form, the CDR3 reads TGTGCCACCAGTAGGTCAGGGGGCGAACCAGATACGCAGTATTTT. The chain recombines TRBV24-1 with TRBJ2-3, with TRBD1 matching over 8 bases. V lost 6 bases, J lost 4 bases, and 8 bases stayed unmatched. Germline assignment: CDR1 KGHDR and CDR2 SFDVKD. CDR3 size: 15 residues.

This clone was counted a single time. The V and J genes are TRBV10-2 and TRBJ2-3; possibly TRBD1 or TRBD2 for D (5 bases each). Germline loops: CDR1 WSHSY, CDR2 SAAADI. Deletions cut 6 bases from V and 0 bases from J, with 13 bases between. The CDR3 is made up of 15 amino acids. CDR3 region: CASRKEWGSTDTQYF. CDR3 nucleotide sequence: TGCGCCAGCAGGAAGGAGTGGGGGAGCACAGATACGCAGTATTTT.

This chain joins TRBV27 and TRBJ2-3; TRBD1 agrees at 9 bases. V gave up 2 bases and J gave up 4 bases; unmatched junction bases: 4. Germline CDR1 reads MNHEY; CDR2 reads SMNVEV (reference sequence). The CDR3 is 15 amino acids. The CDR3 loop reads CASSLRGQGPDTQYF. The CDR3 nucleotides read TGTGCCAGCAGTTTACGGGGACAGGGACCAGATACGCAGTATTTT.

The CDR3 here is CASSGRVTPYNEQFF. CDR3 bases: TGCGCCAGCAGCGGCCGAGTGACACCGTACAATGAGCAGTTCTTC. The J gene is TRBJ2-1, the V gene TRBV4-1; D uncertain. Per germline, CDR1 MGHRA and CDR2 YSYEKL. The CDR3 is 15 residues long. V dropped 5 bases and J dropped 4 bases, with 15 bases sitting between them.

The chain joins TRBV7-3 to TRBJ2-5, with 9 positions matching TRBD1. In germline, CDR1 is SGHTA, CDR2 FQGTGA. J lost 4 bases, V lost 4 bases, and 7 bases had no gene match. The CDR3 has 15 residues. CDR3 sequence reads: CASSSTPGQGETQYF. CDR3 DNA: TGTGCCAGCAGCTCGACTCCGGGACAGGGAGAGACCCAGTACTTC.

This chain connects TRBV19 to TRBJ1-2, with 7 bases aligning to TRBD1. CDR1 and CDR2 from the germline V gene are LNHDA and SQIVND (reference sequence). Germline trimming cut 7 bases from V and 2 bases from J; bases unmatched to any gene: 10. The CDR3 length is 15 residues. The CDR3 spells CASTPRQGGNYGYTF. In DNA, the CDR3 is TGTGCCAGTACGCCTCGACAGGGTGGCAACTATGGCTACACCTTC.

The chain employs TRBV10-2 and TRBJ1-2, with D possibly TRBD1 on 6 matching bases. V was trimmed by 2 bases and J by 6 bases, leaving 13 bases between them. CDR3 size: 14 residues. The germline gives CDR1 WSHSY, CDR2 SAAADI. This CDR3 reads CASSEAPQGHGYTF. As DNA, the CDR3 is TGCGCCAGCAGTGAGGCTCCACAGGGCCATGGCTACACCTTC.

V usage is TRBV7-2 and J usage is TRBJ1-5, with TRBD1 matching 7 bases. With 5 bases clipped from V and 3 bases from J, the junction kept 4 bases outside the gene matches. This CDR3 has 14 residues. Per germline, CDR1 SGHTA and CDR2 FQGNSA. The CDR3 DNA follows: TGTGCCAGCAGCACGGGACAGCCCAATCAGCCCCAGCATTTT. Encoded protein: CASSTGQPNQPQHF.

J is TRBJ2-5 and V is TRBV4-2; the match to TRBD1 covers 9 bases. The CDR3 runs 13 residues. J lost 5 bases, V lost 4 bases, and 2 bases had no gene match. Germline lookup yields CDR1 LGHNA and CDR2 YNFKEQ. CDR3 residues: CASSRGQGETQYF. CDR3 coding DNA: TGTGCCAGCAGCCGGGGACAGGGTGAGACCCAGTACTTC.

CDR3 sequence reads: CASSLTSAGETQYF. The CDR3 region has the DNA TGTGCCAGCAGCTTAACATCCGCTGGGGAGACCCAGTACTTC. This chain uses TRBV7-7 with TRBJ2-5; D is ambiguous. V lost 2 bases and J lost 5, with 12 bases in between. CDR3 length: 14 amino acids. Germline values: CDR1 SSHAT, CDR2 FNYEAQ (reference sequence).

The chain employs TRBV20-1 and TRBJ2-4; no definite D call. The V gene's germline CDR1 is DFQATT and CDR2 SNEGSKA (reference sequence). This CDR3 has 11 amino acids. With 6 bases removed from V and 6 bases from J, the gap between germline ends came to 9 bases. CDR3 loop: CSAPVLNIQYF. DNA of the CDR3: TGCAGTGCCCCCGTCCTAAACATTCAGTACTTC.

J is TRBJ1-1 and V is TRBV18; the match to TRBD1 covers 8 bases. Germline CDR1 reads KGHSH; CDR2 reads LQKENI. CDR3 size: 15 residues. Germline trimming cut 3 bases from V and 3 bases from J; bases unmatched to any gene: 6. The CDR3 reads CASSPRTGTDTEAFF. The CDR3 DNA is TGTGCCAGCTCACCGAGGACAGGGACGGACACTGAAGCTTTCTTT.

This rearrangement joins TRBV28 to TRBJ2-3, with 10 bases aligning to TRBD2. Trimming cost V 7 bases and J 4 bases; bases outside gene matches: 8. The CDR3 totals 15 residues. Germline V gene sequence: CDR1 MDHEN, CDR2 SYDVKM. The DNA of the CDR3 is TGTGCCAGCACCCTACTAGCGGGGTCCGCAGATACGCAGTATTTT. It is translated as CASTLLAGSADTQYF.

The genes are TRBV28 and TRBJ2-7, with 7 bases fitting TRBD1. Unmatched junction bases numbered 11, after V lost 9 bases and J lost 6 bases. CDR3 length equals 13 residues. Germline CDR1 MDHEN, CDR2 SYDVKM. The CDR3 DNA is TGTGCCAGTAAGACAGGGCTCTCTTCCGAGCAGTACGTC. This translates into CASKTGLSSEQYV.

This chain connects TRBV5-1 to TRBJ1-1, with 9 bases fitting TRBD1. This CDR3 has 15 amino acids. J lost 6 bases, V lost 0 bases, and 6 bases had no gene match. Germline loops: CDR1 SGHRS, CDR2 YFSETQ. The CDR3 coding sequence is TGCGCCAGCAGCTTGGTAGGACAGGGGAGCCCTGAAGCTTTCTTT. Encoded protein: CASSLVGQGSPEAFF.

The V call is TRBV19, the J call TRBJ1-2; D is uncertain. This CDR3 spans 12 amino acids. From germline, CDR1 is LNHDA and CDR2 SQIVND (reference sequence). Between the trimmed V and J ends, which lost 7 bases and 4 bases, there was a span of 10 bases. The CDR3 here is CASKEGFYGYTF. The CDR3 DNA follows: TGTGCCAGTAAGGAGGGCTTCTATGGCTACACCTTC.

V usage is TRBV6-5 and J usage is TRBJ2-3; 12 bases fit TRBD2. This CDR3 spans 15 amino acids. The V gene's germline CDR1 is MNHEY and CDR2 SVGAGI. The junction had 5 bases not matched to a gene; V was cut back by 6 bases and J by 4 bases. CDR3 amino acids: CASRWTSGTADTQYF. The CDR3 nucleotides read TGTGCCAGCAGATGGACTAGCGGGACGGCAGATACGCAGTATTTT.

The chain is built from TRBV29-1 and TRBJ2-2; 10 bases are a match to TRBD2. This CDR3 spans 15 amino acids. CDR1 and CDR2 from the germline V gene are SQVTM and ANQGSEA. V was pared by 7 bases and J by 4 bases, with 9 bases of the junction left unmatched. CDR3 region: CSASGTSVFTGELFF. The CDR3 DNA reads TGCAGCGCCTCCGGGACTAGCGTCTTCACCGGGGAGCTGTTTTTT.

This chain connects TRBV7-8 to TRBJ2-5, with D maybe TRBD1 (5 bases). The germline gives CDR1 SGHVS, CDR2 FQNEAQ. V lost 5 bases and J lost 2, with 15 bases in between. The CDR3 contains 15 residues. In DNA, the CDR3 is TGTGCCAGCAGCCGTGCTTCAGGGATTCAAGAGACCCAGTACTTC. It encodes CASSRASGIQETQYF.

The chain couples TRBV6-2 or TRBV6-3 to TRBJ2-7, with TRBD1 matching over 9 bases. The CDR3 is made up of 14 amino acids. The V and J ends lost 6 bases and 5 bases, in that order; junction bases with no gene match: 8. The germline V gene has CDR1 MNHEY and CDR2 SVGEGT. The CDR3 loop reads CASSHNRGPHEQYV. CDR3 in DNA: TGTGCCAGCAGCCATAACAGGGGGCCTCACGAGCAGTACGTC.

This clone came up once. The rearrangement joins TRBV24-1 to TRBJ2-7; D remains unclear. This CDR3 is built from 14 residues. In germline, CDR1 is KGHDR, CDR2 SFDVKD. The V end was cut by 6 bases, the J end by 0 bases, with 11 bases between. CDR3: CATSIDAHSYEQYV. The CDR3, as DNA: TGTGCCACCAGTATTGACGCCCACTCCTACGAGCAGTACGTC.

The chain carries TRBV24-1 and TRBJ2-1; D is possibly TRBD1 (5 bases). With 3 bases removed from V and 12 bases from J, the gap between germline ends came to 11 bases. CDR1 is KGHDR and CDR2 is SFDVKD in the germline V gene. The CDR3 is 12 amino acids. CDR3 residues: CATSDGREGQFF. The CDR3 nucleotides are TGTGCCACCAGTGATGGCAGGGAAGGGCAGTTCTTC.

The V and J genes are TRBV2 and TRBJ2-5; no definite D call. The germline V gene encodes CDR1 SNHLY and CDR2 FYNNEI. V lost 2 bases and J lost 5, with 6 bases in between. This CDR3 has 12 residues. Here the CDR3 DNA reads TGTGCCAGCAGTGAAAGGGTCGAGACCCAGTACTTC. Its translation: CASSERVETQYF.

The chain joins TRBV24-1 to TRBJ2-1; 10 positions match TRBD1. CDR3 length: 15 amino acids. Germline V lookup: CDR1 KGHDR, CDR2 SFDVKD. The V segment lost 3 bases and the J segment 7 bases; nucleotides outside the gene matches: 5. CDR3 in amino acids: CATSDRTGGRNEQFF. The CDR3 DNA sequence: TGTGCCACCAGTGATCGGACAGGGGGTCGTAATGAGCAGTTCTTC.